This T cell receptor (beta chain) was sequenced during a study of T cell responses to AZD1222 COVID-19 vaccine. Turning to the study itself: Pooling covered second doses at about 4 or about 12 weeks. Broader study findings: Samples come after the peak T cell response, not at day 14.

This CDR3 comprises 14 residues. V lost 3 bases and J lost 5, with 15 bases in between. Germline CDR1 SGDLS, CDR2 YYNGEE. Assay used: immunoSEQ multiplex PCR; TCRdb lists only in-frame clones, some missing. The data contain around 170,000 clones, under 95% of them singletons. This clone has a single count. Its antigen is undetermined. The clonotype originates from an adult in good health. The gene calls are TRBV9 and TRBJ2-7; D could derive from TRBD1 or TRBD2 (5 bases each). Source: peripheral blood, taken on day 0 of AZD1222 vaccination. The CDR3 is CASSARDGQDEQYF. The CDR3, as DNA: TGTGCCAGCAGCGCCCGGGACGGGCAAGACGAGCAGTACTTC.